A selection of T cell receptor beta chains follows, all from one sample in a study of blood T cell repertoires in COVID-19. Method: immunoSEQ multiplex PCR; TCRdb's copy keeps in-frame clones and lacks some. The table lists fewer than 300,000 clones, about 86% of them singletons. The sequenced sample consisted of peripheral blood. All receptors come from a woman in her 30s with COVID-19, enrolled during active disease. Both conserved end residues are part of each CDR3. A D gene is named only where the DNA matches it firmly. Only part of the rows carry a size: once, few, many, or a class if the clone is expanded.

CDR3aa: CASSRQGLTNEKLFF
CDR3nt: TGTGCCAGCAGCCGACAGGGGCTAACTAATGAAAAACTGTTTTTT
d_gene: TRBD1
j_gene: TRBJ1-4
abundance: -
v_gene: TRBV7-9

CDR3aa: CASSQAAPRGTQYF
CDR3nt: TGTGCCAGCAGCCAGGCGGCCCCTAGGGGAACGCAGTATTTT
d_gene: -
j_gene: TRBJ2-3
abundance: -
v_gene: TRBV14

CDR3aa: CASSLTGGLDYGYTF
CDR3nt: TGTGCCAGCAGTTTGACAGGGGGCCTAGACTATGGCTACACCTTC
d_gene: TRBD1
j_gene: TRBJ1-2
abundance: -
v_gene: TRBV27

CDR3aa: CASSLAWSGGVGQFF
CDR3nt: TGTGCCAGCAGCTTGGCGTGGAGCGGGGGGGTCGGGCAGTTCTTC
d_gene: TRBD2
j_gene: TRBJ2-1
abundance: -
v_gene: TRBV5-5

CDR3aa: CASRKGGTGALNSPLHF
CDR3nt: TGTGCCAGCAGGAAGGGGGGTACAGGGGCCCTTAATTCACCCCTCCACTTT
d_gene: -
j_gene: TRBJ1-6
abundance: -
v_gene: TRBV21-1

CDR3aa: CSASTGGYGYTF
CDR3nt: TGCAGTGCTAGTACGGGGGGCTATGGCTACACCTTC
d_gene: -
j_gene: TRBJ1-2
abundance: -
v_gene: TRBV20-1

CDR3aa: CAWTSTGPSYGYTF
CDR3nt: TGTGCCTGGACGTCAACAGGGCCGTCCTATGGCTACACCTTC
d_gene: -
j_gene: TRBJ1-2
abundance: many
v_gene: TRBV30

CDR3aa: CASSPGGDTQYF
CDR3nt: TGTGCCAGCTCACCGGGGGGGGATACGCAGTATTTT
d_gene: TRBD2
j_gene: TRBJ2-3
abundance: -
v_gene: TRBV18

CDR3aa: CASKDSGIGNTIYF
CDR3nt: TGTGCCAGTAAGGATTCAGGGATCGGAAACACCATATATTTT
d_gene: -
j_gene: TRBJ1-3
abundance: once
v_gene: TRBV19

CDR3aa: CASSEQGGGANVLTF
CDR3nt: TGTGCCAGCAGTGAACAGGGTGGTGGGGCCAACGTCCTGACTTTC
d_gene: -
j_gene: TRBJ2-6
abundance: few
v_gene: TRBV6-1

CDR3aa: CSAGTSLYEQFF
CDR3nt: TGCAGCGCCGGGACTAGCCTGTATGAGCAGTTCTTC
d_gene: TRBD2
j_gene: TRBJ2-1
abundance: -
v_gene: TRBV29-1

CDR3aa: CASIDRITYNEQFF
CDR3nt: TGTGCCAGTATCGACAGAATTACGTACAATGAGCAGTTCTTC
d_gene: -
j_gene: TRBJ2-1
abundance: -
v_gene: TRBV2

CDR3aa: CASSQAPPKGYTF
CDR3nt: TGTGCCAGCAGCCAGGCCCCCCCGAAAGGCTACACCTTC
d_gene: -
j_gene: TRBJ1-2
abundance: -
v_gene: TRBV4-2

CDR3aa: CASSLASGYNEQFF
CDR3nt: TGCGCCAGCAGCTTGGCCTCGGGGTACAATGAGCAGTTCTTC
d_gene: -
j_gene: TRBJ2-1
abundance: -
v_gene: TRBV5-1

CDR3aa: CASSPDSYGYTF
CDR3nt: TGTGCCAGCAGTCCTGACAGCTATGGCTACACCTTC
d_gene: -
j_gene: TRBJ1-2
abundance: -
v_gene: TRBV7-9

CDR3aa: CASSLFPENQPQHF
CDR3nt: TGTGCCAGCAGCTTATTCCCCGAGAATCAGCCCCAGCATTTT
d_gene: -
j_gene: TRBJ1-5
abundance: -
v_gene: TRBV7-8

CDR3aa: CASSLGGATYNEQFF
CDR3nt: TGTGCCAGCTCCCTCGGGGGGGCCACCTACAATGAGCAGTTCTTC
d_gene: TRBD2
j_gene: TRBJ2-1
abundance: once
v_gene: TRBV2

CDR3aa: CASSFVLAGYNEQFF
CDR3nt: TGTGCCAGCAGCTTTGTTCTAGCGGGGTACAATGAGCAGTTCTTC
d_gene: TRBD2
j_gene: TRBJ2-1
abundance: -
v_gene: TRBV5-5

CDR3aa: CASSRIYYGYTF
CDR3nt: TGTGCCAGCAGTCGGATTTACTACGGCTACACCTTC
d_gene: -
j_gene: TRBJ1-2
abundance: -
v_gene: TRBV12-3/TRBV12-4

CDR3aa: CASSEELAGIPQETQYF
CDR3nt: TGCGCCAGCAGTGAGGAATTAGCGGGGATCCCCCAAGAGACCCAGTACTTC
d_gene: TRBD2
j_gene: TRBJ2-5
abundance: few
v_gene: TRBV10-1

CDR3aa: CASSPPGFEAFF
CDR3nt: TGCGCCAGCAGCCCCCCTGGCTTTGAAGCTTTCTTT
d_gene: -
j_gene: TRBJ1-1
abundance: -
v_gene: TRBV5-1

CDR3aa: CASSLEGVGTGDNNEQFF
CDR3nt: TGTGCCAGCAGCTTGGAGGGAGTGGGGACAGGGGATAACAATGAGCAGTTCTTC
d_gene: TRBD1
j_gene: TRBJ2-1
abundance: -
v_gene: TRBV5-6

CDR3aa: CASSIAPGGDYGYTF
CDR3nt: TGTGCCAGTAGTATTGCCCCCGGGGGTGACTATGGCTACACCTTC
d_gene: -
j_gene: TRBJ1-2
abundance: -
v_gene: TRBV19

CDR3aa: CASSQDKRSGGPYEQYF
CDR3nt: TGCGCCAGCAGCCAAGATAAACGGAGCGGGGGACCCTACGAGCAGTACTTC
d_gene: TRBD2
j_gene: TRBJ2-7
abundance: -
v_gene: TRBV4-1

CDR3aa: CASRLTSEAGNEQFF
CDR3nt: TGTGCCAGCAGACTTACTAGCGAGGCGGGCAATGAGCAGTTCTTC
d_gene: TRBD2
j_gene: TRBJ2-1
abundance: once
v_gene: TRBV7-2

CDR3aa: CASSEERAYQETQYF
CDR3nt: TGTGCCAGCAGCGAGGAGCGGGCCTACCAAGAGACCCAGTACTTC
d_gene: -
j_gene: TRBJ2-5
abundance: -
v_gene: TRBV2

CDR3aa: CATSRAVVVTNQETQYF
CDR3nt: TGTGCCACCAGCAGGGCGGTGGTGGTCACTAACCAAGAGACCCAGTACTTC
d_gene: -
j_gene: TRBJ2-5
abundance: -
v_gene: TRBV15

CDR3aa: CATSTRAQGFPYNSPLHF
CDR3nt: TGTGCCACCAGCACGAGGGCCCAGGGGTTTCCCTATAATTCACCCCTCCACTTT
d_gene: -
j_gene: TRBJ1-6
abundance: -
v_gene: TRBV15

CDR3aa: CATSRGQGGPGDTQYF
CDR3nt: TGTGCCACCAGCAGAGGGCAGGGGGGCCCAGGAGATACGCAGTATTTT
d_gene: -
j_gene: TRBJ2-3
abundance: -
v_gene: TRBV15

CDR3aa: CASSYEKGGASLHF
CDR3nt: TGTGCCAGCAGTTATGAGAAAGGGGGCGCCTCCCTCCACTTT
d_gene: TRBD1
j_gene: TRBJ1-6
abundance: -
v_gene: TRBV6-5

CDR3aa: CSGGQTNYGYTF
CDR3nt: TGCAGCGGAGGACAGACTAACTATGGCTACACCTTC
d_gene: -
j_gene: TRBJ1-2
abundance: -
v_gene: TRBV29-1

CDR3aa: CASSEDGASGDLGKNIQYF
CDR3nt: TGTGCCAGCAGTGAAGATGGGGCTAGCGGGGACTTGGGCAAAAACATTCAGTACTTC
d_gene: TRBD2
j_gene: TRBJ2-4
abundance: -
v_gene: TRBV2

CDR3aa: CASSSGSGTGRTEAFF
CDR3nt: TGCGCCAGCAGCTCCGGGAGCGGGACAGGGCGGACTGAAGCTTTCTTT
d_gene: TRBD1
j_gene: TRBJ1-1
abundance: -
v_gene: TRBV5-1

CDR3aa: CASSHQSDRAYGYTF
CDR3nt: TGCGCCAGCAGCCATCAATCGGACAGGGCCTATGGCTACACCTTC
d_gene: TRBD1
j_gene: TRBJ1-2
abundance: -
v_gene: TRBV4-1

CDR3aa: CASSLDWGGDTDTQYF
CDR3nt: TGTGCCAGCAGCTTAGATTGGGGGGGGGACACAGATACGCAGTATTTT
d_gene: TRBD2
j_gene: TRBJ2-3
abundance: -
v_gene: TRBV11-2

CDR3aa: CASSFVGGGAEAFF
CDR3nt: TGTGCCAGCAGCTTCGTCGGGGGAGGCGCTGAAGCTTTCTTT
d_gene: -
j_gene: TRBJ1-1
abundance: -
v_gene: TRBV7-2

CDR3aa: CAISWDGGYEQYF
CDR3nt: TGTGCCATCAGCTGGGACGGGGGATACGAGCAGTACTTC
d_gene: -
j_gene: TRBJ2-7
abundance: -
v_gene: TRBV10-3

CDR3aa: CSALGDSGAFF
CDR3nt: TGCAGTGCCCTAGGGGACTCGGGAGCTTTCTTT
d_gene: -
j_gene: TRBJ1-1
abundance: -
v_gene: TRBV20-1

CDR3aa: CASSPLWGGSPLHF
CDR3nt: TGTGCCAGCAGCCCATTATGGGGGGGTTCACCCCTCCACTTT
d_gene: -
j_gene: TRBJ1-6
abundance: few
v_gene: TRBV3-1/TRBV3-2

CDR3aa: CATGLENTEAFF
CDR3nt: TGTGCTACAGGGCTTGAGAACACTGAAGCTTTCTTT
d_gene: -
j_gene: TRBJ1-1
abundance: -
v_gene: TRBV6-5

CDR3aa: CASSFLMSEQYF
CDR3nt: TGTGCCAGCAGTTTCCTCATGAGCGAGCAGTACTTC
d_gene: -
j_gene: TRBJ2-7
abundance: -
v_gene: TRBV12-3/TRBV12-4

CDR3aa: CASRATPSRYEQYF
CDR3nt: TGTGCCAGCAGGGCGACTCCCTCCCGCTACGAGCAGTACTTC
d_gene: -
j_gene: TRBJ2-7
abundance: -
v_gene: TRBV2

CDR3aa: CASSLVGNTGELFF
CDR3nt: TGTGCCAGCAGCTTAGTCGGGAACACCGGGGAGCTGTTTTTT
d_gene: -
j_gene: TRBJ2-2
abundance: -
v_gene: TRBV7-7

CDR3aa: CASRGGAASPYEQYF
CDR3nt: TGTGCCAGCAGAGGGGGGGCCGCTAGTCCCTACGAGCAGTACTTC
d_gene: -
j_gene: TRBJ2-7
abundance: -
v_gene: TRBV5-5

CDR3aa: CASSPAQGRSNQPQHF
CDR3nt: TGTGCCAGCTCACCAGCGCAGGGGCGTAGCAATCAGCCCCAGCATTTT
d_gene: -
j_gene: TRBJ1-5
abundance: -
v_gene: TRBV18

CDR3aa: CASSLNIRTNTGELFF
CDR3nt: TGTGCCAGCAGCTTGAACATTAGGACTAACACCGGGGAGCTGTTTTTT
d_gene: -
j_gene: TRBJ2-2
abundance: -
v_gene: TRBV5-5

CDR3aa: CASTRVAGGFYGYTF
CDR3nt: TGTGCCAGCACCCGGGTAGCAGGGGGCTTCTATGGCTACACCTTC
d_gene: TRBD1
j_gene: TRBJ1-2
abundance: -
v_gene: TRBV27

CDR3aa: CAWSVSGLVNQPQHF
CDR3nt: TGTGCCTGGAGTGTCTCCGGACTCGTTAATCAGCCCCAGCATTTT
d_gene: -
j_gene: TRBJ1-5
abundance: -
v_gene: TRBV30

CDR3aa: CASCPLSETQYF
CDR3nt: TGTGCCAGCTGCCCCCTTAGTGAGACCCAGTACTTC
d_gene: -
j_gene: TRBJ2-5
abundance: few
v_gene: TRBV2

CDR3aa: CAWSVGQGLYNEQFF
CDR3nt: TGTGCCTGGAGTGTAGGACAGGGGCTCTACAATGAGCAGTTCTTC
d_gene: TRBD1
j_gene: TRBJ2-1
abundance: -
v_gene: TRBV30

CDR3aa: CASSRDSPTNTEAFF
CDR3nt: TGCGCCAGCAGCCGGGACTCACCGACGAACACTGAAGCTTTCTTT
d_gene: -
j_gene: TRBJ1-1
abundance: -
v_gene: TRBV4-1

CDR3aa: CASSPTSGAPRGFF
CDR3nt: TGTGCCAGCAGTCCCACTAGCGGGGCCCCCAGGGGGTTCTTC
d_gene: TRBD2
j_gene: TRBJ2-1
abundance: -
v_gene: TRBV6-2/TRBV6-3

CDR3aa: CASSFRLPLFNEQFF
CDR3nt: TGTGCCAGCAGCTTTAGACTACCGCTATTCAATGAGCAGTTCTTC
d_gene: -
j_gene: TRBJ2-1
abundance: few
v_gene: TRBV5-6

CDR3aa: CASSQEDNPYEQYF
CDR3nt: TGTGCCAGCAGCCAAGAGGACAATCCCTACGAGCAGTACTTC
d_gene: -
j_gene: TRBJ2-7
abundance: -
v_gene: TRBV3-1/TRBV3-2

CDR3aa: CASSSRDFVRAWEQFF
CDR3nt: TGTGCCAGCAGTTCCCGGGACTTTGTGCGGGCCTGGGAGCAGTTCTTC
d_gene: -
j_gene: TRBJ2-1
abundance: -
v_gene: TRBV27

CDR3aa: CASSSRRSTGNTIYF
CDR3nt: TGTGCCAGTAGTTCACGACGGAGTACTGGAAACACCATATATTTT
d_gene: -
j_gene: TRBJ1-3
abundance: -
v_gene: TRBV19

CDR3aa: CASSFRSGQGHGYTF
CDR3nt: TGTGCCAGCAGCTTTAGGTCAGGACAAGGGCATGGCTACACCTTC
d_gene: -
j_gene: TRBJ1-2
abundance: -
v_gene: TRBV7-2